This entry features one T cell receptor beta chain sequence. The antigen this receptor binds is unknown. Base qualities are missing; no much larger clone stands one base away. The sample is drawn from a study of blood T cell repertoires in COVID-19 (dated by TCRdb to about 2020). For the study in its entirety: Samples from collaborators originated in the United States, Italy and Spain and spanned both the acute and convalescent phases of COVID-19. The repertoires were released in a freely available public database meant as a resource for research on the immune response to SARS-CoV-2. The material from the prospective study consisted of cDNA or gDNA derived from T cells, B-cell-depleted T cells, or PBMCs. Subjects who had been exposed to COVID-19, were actively infected with it, or had recovered from it provided the deeply sampled blood TCRbeta repertoires that made up the dataset. Samples came from the ongoing ImmuneRACE study (first 160 participants) plus 1,254 subjects from 6 global collaborators. Sample metadata almost always included a de-identified subject ID, COVID-19 status, age in years and sex. HLA class I and class II types, where available, came from metadata supplied by the sample provider rather than from assay-based typing. Results the study describes overall, beyond this receptor: The quantity of clinical and demographic metadata differed by source and by participant and was supplied without curation.

TCRbeta CDR3 regions were amplified from genomic DNA by means of the immunoSEQ Assay, a bias-controlled multiplex PCR. The paper's data handling went like this. The number of nucleated cells in each sample was estimated from the amplification of reference gene primers within the assay. To quantify the absolute abundance of each unique TCRbeta CDR3 rearrangement, sequence reads were collapsed and filtered. For each sample, productive Simpson clonality was calculated as the square root of Simpson's diversity index over productive rearrangements. The source is immuneACCESS, and TCRdb retained only in-frame sequences with V and J called. Part of the clones is not carried over; for the studies checked, unresolved V genes explain less than half of this, and the remainder is unexplained. The V and J calls and clone size come from that table; D and trimming were worked out from the DNA. In all, the sample holds over 95,000 clones, and 90% of those were seen once. The ten largest clones add up to roughly 4.4% of the sample.

The collaborating institutions used their own protocols to collect whole blood in K2EDTA tubes. For TCRbeta analysis, collaborators shipped samples as frozen whole blood, isolated PBMCs, or DNA extracted from either of those sample types. From cysteine to phenylalanine, the CDR3 is 15 amino acids long. CDR3 DNA is the only sequence kept; it has 45 bases, read in frame from the first base. The germline V and J ends show losses of 8 bases and 2 bases respectively, and no gene match explains 14 bases of the junction. CDR1 and CDR2 (SQVTM, ANQGSEA) derive from the germline V gene. The sample taken for sequencing was peripheral blood. The rearrangement combines TRBV29-1 with TRBJ2-7; 8 junctional bases match TRBD2. This TCR derives from a woman aged 45-65 years with acute or convalescent COVID-19. The nucleotides are TGCAGCTCGGAGGAGTTGCGGGGGGATACCTACGAGCAGTACTTC. Its protein product is CSSEELRGDTYEQYF.